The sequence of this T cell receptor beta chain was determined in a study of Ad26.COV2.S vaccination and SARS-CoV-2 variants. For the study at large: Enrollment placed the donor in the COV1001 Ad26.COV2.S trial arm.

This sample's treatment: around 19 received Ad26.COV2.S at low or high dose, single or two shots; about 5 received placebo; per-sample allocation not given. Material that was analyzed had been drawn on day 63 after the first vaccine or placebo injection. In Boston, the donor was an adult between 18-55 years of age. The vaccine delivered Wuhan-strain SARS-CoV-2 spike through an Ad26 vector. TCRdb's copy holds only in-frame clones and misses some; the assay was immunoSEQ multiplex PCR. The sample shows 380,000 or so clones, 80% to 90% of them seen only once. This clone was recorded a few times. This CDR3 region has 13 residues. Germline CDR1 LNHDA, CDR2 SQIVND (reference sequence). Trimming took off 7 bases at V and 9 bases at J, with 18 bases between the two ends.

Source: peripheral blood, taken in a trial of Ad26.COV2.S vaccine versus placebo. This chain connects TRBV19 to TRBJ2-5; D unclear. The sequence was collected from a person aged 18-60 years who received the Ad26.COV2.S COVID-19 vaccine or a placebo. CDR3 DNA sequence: TGTGCCAGTACCTCATTGTGGGGTTTGGCCCAGTACTTC. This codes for CASTSLWGLAQYF.